These 18 T cell receptor beta chains came from one sample sequenced in a study of blood T cell repertoires in COVID-19. TCRdb's copy holds only in-frame clones and misses some; the assay was immunoSEQ multiplex PCR. The sample contains under 250,000 clones, roughly 80% of which appear only once. Sequencing was carried out using peripheral blood. The receptors come from a man aged 50 or older with active or convalescent COVID-19.

This sequence joins TRBV29-1 and TRBJ1-1; TRBD1 might be the D (6 bases). CDR1 and CDR2 (germline): SQVTM, ANQGSEA. The CDR3 is 17 amino acids. With 3 bases removed from V and 4 bases from J, the gap between germline ends came to 24 bases. The CDR3 nucleotides are TGCAGCGTTGAGCCTCCGGCGCACGGGGGGCTAGGCACTGAAGCTTTCTTT. Translating gives CSVEPPAHGGLGTEAFF.

The genes are TRBV7-9 and TRBJ2-3; weak D call: TRBD2 (6 bases). The CDR3 is 14 residues long. Looked up from germline, CDR1 is SEHNR and CDR2 is FQNEAQ (reference sequence). V lost 3 bases to trimming and J lost 2 bases, with 9 bases between them. The CDR3 spells CASSFGGTTDTQYF. For the CDR3, the DNA is TGTGCCAGCAGCTTTGGGGGGACCACAGATACGCAGTATTTT.

The gene calls are TRBV4-2 and TRBJ1-5, with a possible D match to TRBD1 (5 bases). Germline CDR1 LGHNA, CDR2 YNFKEQ. There are 16 residues in the CDR3. V was shortened by 1 base and J by 4 bases, with 14 bases between the two germline ends. The DNA for the CDR3 is TGTGCCAGCAGCCAAGGGAACAGGCACTATAATCAGCCCCAGCATTTT. Residues: CASSQGNRHYNQPQHF.

For the CDR3, the DNA is TGCGCCAGCAGCCTCGACAGGGGGAGGTACGAGCAGTACTTC. Translation gives CASSLDRGRYEQYF. This chain joins TRBV4-1 and TRBJ2-7, with TRBD1 matching over 9 bases. Germline V lookup: CDR1 MGHRA, CDR2 YSYEKL. CDR3 length: 14 residues. V lost 4 bases, J lost 4 bases, and 5 bases stayed unmatched.

The rearrangement links TRBV21-1 to TRBJ1-3. TRBV21-1 is given as a pseudogene. The CDR3 extends over 12 amino acids. In DNA, the CDR3 is TGTGCCAGCACGGGACTAAATAACACCATATATTTT. Its protein is CASTGLNNTIYF.

In this sample, this clone turned up a few times. V and J are TRBV30 and TRBJ1-5, with D possibly matching TRBD1 (5 bases). V was pared by 2 bases and J by 3 bases, with 14 bases between. The germline gives CDR1 GTSNPN, CDR2 SVGIG (reference sequence). CDR3 length: 15 residues. Written as DNA, the CDR3 is TGTGCCTGGAGTCCTCACCGGGGGAACAATCAGCCCCAGCATTTT. Translating gives CAWSPHRGNNQPQHF. Full variable domain (rest looked up from reference TRBV30 and TRBJ1-5): SQTIHQWPATLVQPVGSPLSLECTVEGTSNPNLYWYRQAAGRGLQLLFYSVGIGQISSEVPQNLSASRPQDRQFILSSKKLLLSDSGFYLCAWSPHRGNNQPQHFGDGTRLSIL.

The V call is TRBV18, the J call TRBJ2-4; the match to TRBD1 covers 10 bases. Unmatched junction bases numbered 7, after V lost 5 bases and J lost 6 bases. Germline CDR1 and CDR2: KGHSH and LQKENI. The CDR3 runs 15 residues. The CDR3 spells CASSSATGGLNIQYF. The CDR3, as DNA: TGTGCCAGCTCATCTGCGACAGGGGGCCTAAACATTCAGTACTTC.

The chain couples TRBV28 to TRBJ2-7; 8 bases agree with TRBD1. This CDR3 has 15 amino acids. Germline trimming cut 4 bases from V and 0 bases from J; bases unmatched to any gene: 5. Germline V gene data show CDR1 as MDHEN and CDR2 as SYDVKM. CDR3 DNA: TGTGCCAGCAGTTCAGGGGGCCCCATCTCCTACGAGCAGTACTTC. This translates into CASSSGGPISYEQYF.

This clone was seen just once. The chain links TRBV12-3 or TRBV12-4 to TRBJ2-5; D remains ambiguous. CDR3 length: 12 residues. Trimming cost V 8 bases and J 2 bases, with 9 bases left between them. The CDR3 is CASGQVQETQYF. CDR3 DNA: TGTGCCAGCGGGCAGGTTCAAGAGACCCAGTACTTC.

The rearrangement uses TRBV6-6 and TRBJ1-4; 7 bases line up with TRBD1. Unmatched junction bases numbered 7, after V lost 6 bases and J lost 0 bases. CDR1 and CDR2 from the germline V gene are MNHNY and SVGAGI (reference sequence). This CDR3 region has 16 residues. The CDR3 region is CASSPGTAPTNEKLFF. The CDR3 coding sequence is TGTGCCAGCAGCCCAGGGACAGCACCAACTAATGAAAAACTGTTTTTT.

The chain employs TRBV10-3 and TRBJ1-2, with D hard to call. V was shortened by 6 bases and J by 2 bases, with 10 bases between the two germline ends. Germline lookup yields CDR1 ENHRY and CDR2 SYGVKD. This CDR3 contains 13 residues. The CDR3 reads CAIRERENYGYTF. The CDR3 nucleotides read TGTGCCATCAGGGAAAGGGAGAACTATGGCTACACCTTC.

In this sample, this clone turned up once. The chain joins TRBV15 to TRBJ1-2, with a weak D call TRBD1 (6 bases). Germline CDR1 is LNHNV and CDR2 is YYDKDF (reference sequence). Trimming took 1 base from V and 3 from J, leaving 9 bases between them. CDR3 length: 14 amino acids. The CDR3 nucleotides read TGTGCCACCAGCAGAGGCAGGGGAGACTATGGCTACACCTTC. This sequence encodes CATSRGRGDYGYTF.

The chain links TRBV30 to TRBJ1-4; D unclear. CDR3 length equals 14 residues. From germline, CDR1 is GTSNPN and CDR2 SVGIG (reference sequence). Trimming pared 0 bases from V and 8 bases from J, leaving 13 bases between. The chain's CDR3 is CAWSVGPGGEKLFF. The CDR3 DNA reads TGTGCCTGGAGTGTAGGTCCCGGAGGGGAAAAACTGTTTTTT.

This clone has only a few counts. The chain employs TRBV3-1 (or the pseudogene TRBV3-2) and TRBJ1-2; D call uncertain. V was clipped by 1 base and J by 7 bases, with 10 bases between them. The CDR3 length is 13 residues. CDR1 and CDR2 from the germline V gene are LGHDT and YNNKEL (reference sequence). CDR3 sequence (DNA): TGTGCCAGCAGCCAAGTGTCAGAGGGTGGCTACACCTTC. Translating gives CASSQVSEGGYTF.

This clone was recorded once. This rearrangement joins TRBV4-1 to TRBJ2-2; D is unclear. Germline V lookup: CDR1 MGHRA, CDR2 YSYEKL. V was pared by 1 base and J by 7 bases, with 10 bases between. The CDR3 covers 14 residues. The CDR3 here is CASSQGEFNGELFF. CDR3 nucleotide sequence: TGCGCCAGCAGCCAAGGCGAGTTCAACGGGGAGCTGTTTTTT.

The chain links TRBV7-8 to TRBJ1-1; a possible D gene is TRBD1 (5 bases). Germline V lookup: CDR1 SGHVS, CDR2 FQNEAQ. The V gene lost 3 bases and the J gene lost 0 bases, with 14 bases spanning the gap. The CDR3 length is 16 residues. CDR3 protein: CASSFSLGLMNTEAFF. CDR3 nucleotides: TGTGCCAGCAGCTTTTCACTGGGACTTATGAACACTGAAGCTTTCTTT.

This clone was seen just once. V and J are TRBV5-8 and TRBJ2-7; D is perhaps TRBD1 (6 bases). The CDR3 spans 13 residues. Germline values: CDR1 SGHTS, CDR2 YDEGEE. Trimming stripped 1 base from V and 2 bases from J, with 7 bases between. The CDR3 nucleotides read TGTGCCAGCAGCTTGACAGGGCCCTACGAGCAGTACTTC. This codes for CASSLTGPYEQYF.

This clone turned up a few times. The chain employs TRBV2 and TRBJ1-6, with TRBD1 matching 7 bases. The CDR3 runs to 14 residues. Germline V gene sequence: CDR1 SNHLY, CDR2 FYNNEI. J lost 6 bases, V lost 2 bases, and 1 base had no gene match. This chain's CDR3 is CASSETGVNSPLHF. The CDR3 DNA is TGTGCCAGCAGTGAAACAGGGGTTAATTCACCCCTCCACTTT.